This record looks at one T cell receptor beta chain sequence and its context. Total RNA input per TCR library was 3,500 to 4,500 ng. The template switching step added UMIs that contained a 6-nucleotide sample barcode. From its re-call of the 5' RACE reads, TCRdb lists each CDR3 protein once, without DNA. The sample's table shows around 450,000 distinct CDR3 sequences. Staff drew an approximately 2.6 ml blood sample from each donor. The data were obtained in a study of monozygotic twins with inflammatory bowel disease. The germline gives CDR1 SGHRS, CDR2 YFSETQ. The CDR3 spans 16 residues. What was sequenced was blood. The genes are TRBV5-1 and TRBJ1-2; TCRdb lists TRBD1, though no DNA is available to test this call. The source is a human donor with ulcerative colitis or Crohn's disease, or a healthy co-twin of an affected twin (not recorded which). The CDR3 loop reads CDSSPGDRILAYGYTF.